The 8 T cell receptor beta chains listed next were all sequenced from one sample in a study of CD8 T cells in Susac syndrome. Random hexamers were used to reverse transcribe the RNA input (about 0.5 to 1 ug). TCRdb reprocessed the immunoSEQ multiplex PCR reads via MiXCR and lists one record per CDR3 protein. Of some 300,000 distinct CDR3 sequences listed, 70% to 90% are singletons. The source material was CD8+ T cells from PBMCs. All receptors come from a human donor with multiple sclerosis.

The J gene is TRBJ1-5, the V gene TRBV5-8; a weak D match, TRBD1 (5 bases). Germline V lookup: CDR1 SGHTS, CDR2 YDEGEE. This CDR3 has 18 amino acids. V was pared by 0 bases and J by 6 bases, with 22 bases between. In nucleotides, the CDR3 is TGTGCCAGCAGCTTGGATGTTTGGGACGGCTTCACGGGTCAGCCCCAGCATTTT. Translated, it gives CASSLDVWDGFTGQPQHF.

The V call is TRBV27, the J call TRBJ2-1; D is unresolved. The germline V gene has CDR1 MNHEY and CDR2 SMNVEV (reference sequence). V lost 4 bases, J lost 5 bases, and 9 bases lay in between. The CDR3 sequence is 13 residues long. CDR3 nucleotides: TGTGCCAGCAGTTGGGCCTCGGACAATGAGCAGTTCTTC. It codes for CASSWASDNEQFF.

The V and J genes are TRBV28 and TRBJ2-1; 7 nucleotides align to TRBD2. Germline V gives CDR1 MDHEN, CDR2 SYDVKM. CDR3 size: 15 residues. J gave up 4 bases and V 6 bases, and 9 bases lay outside the gene matches. CDR3 amino acids: CASRLAGRKYNEQFF. The CDR3 DNA reads TGTGCCAGCAGGTTAGCGGGTAGGAAATACAATGAGCAGTTCTTC.

The chain links TRBV5-6 to TRBJ1-4; D is undetermined. The CDR3 is 15 residues long. CDR1 SGHDT and CDR2 YYEEEE come from the germline V gene. Trimming left V 4 bases short and J 6 bases short, with 16 bases between. The CDR3 spells CASSPWSYVDEKLFF. DNA of the CDR3: TGTGCCAGCAGCCCTTGGTCTTATGTTGATGAAAAACTGTTTTTT.

The rearrangement uses TRBV7-3 and TRBJ2-3, with D unresolved. V lost 1 base to trimming and J lost 3 bases, with 11 bases between them. The CDR3 is made up of 15 amino acids. Germline lookup yields CDR1 SGHTA and CDR2 FQGTGA. The CDR3 sequence: CASSLMRLGTDTQYF. CDR3 sequence (DNA): TGTGCCAGCAGCTTAATGAGACTCGGGACAGATACGCAGTATTTT.

As concerns this clonotype: Sequence at one end of the junction differs from germline and may be a read error. The chain uses TRBV7-7 and TRBJ2-1; TRBD1 matches at 12 bases. Germline CDR1 reads SSHAT; CDR2 reads FNYEAQ (reference sequence). This CDR3 is 20 amino acids long. CDR3 nucleotides: TGTGCTAGCAGCGCCCAGGGGGGACAGGGGGCATGCGGGAAAAGCAATGAGCAGTTCTTC. Protein product: CASSAQGGQGACGKSNEQFF.

CDR3 amino acids: CASSISAGLVTDTQYF. Here the CDR3 DNA reads TGTGCCAGTAGTATATCAGCGGGCTTAGTGACAGATACGCAGTATTTT. The V call is TRBV19, the J call TRBJ2-3; D might be TRBD2 (6 bases). V was pared by 2 bases and J by 3 bases, with 15 bases between. The CDR3 is 16 residues long. Per the germline V gene, CDR1 is LNHDA and CDR2 is SQIVND (reference sequence).

Written as DNA, the CDR3 is TGTGCCAGCAGCTTGGACCCCTCTGGAAACACCATATATTTT. It codes for CASSLDPSGNTIYF. The J gene is TRBJ1-3, the V gene TRBV7-9; no clear D. V lost 3 bases to trimming and J lost 0 bases, with 6 bases between them. The CDR3 extends over 14 amino acids. From germline, CDR1 is SEHNR and CDR2 FQNEAQ (reference sequence). Complete variable domain (other parts from reference TRBV7-9 and TRBJ1-3): DTGVSQNPRHKITKRGQNVTFRCDPISEHNRLYWYRQTLGQGPEFLTYFQNEAQLEKSRLLSDRFSAERPKGSFSTLEIQRTEQGDSAMYLCASSLDPSGNTIYFGEGSWLTVV.